This TCR beta chain is drawn from a study of T cells in Graves' hyperthyroidism and ophthalmopathy. This clonotype was counted at least ten times. TCR beta CDR3 regions were amplified from RNA transcripts. RT-PCR in the first round (using the HTBI primer set) targeted the TCR CDR3. TCRdb itself ran the multiplex PCR reads through MiXCR, one entry per CDR3 protein. The repertoire holds about 410,000 distinct CDR3 sequences, roughly 14% seen once, with less than 15% in the top ten. There are 15 residues in the CDR3. Germline CDR1 and CDR2: ENHRY and SYGVKD. The germline V and J ends were trimmed by 0 bases and 4 bases, with 12 bases remaining between them.

What was sequenced was blood. The clonotype was recovered from a man aged 18 to 29 with Graves' ophthalmopathy. The chain is built from TRBV10-3 and TRBJ2-5; weak D call: TRBD1 (6 bases). As DNA, the CDR3 is TGTGCCATCAGTGAGTCACAGGGATTCGGAGAGACCCAGTACTTC. Translating gives CAISESQGFGETQYF.